The entry below gives a single TCR beta chain sequence along with its context. The sample belongs to a study of shared clonotypes between healthy human individuals. The germline V gene has CDR1 SQVTM and CDR2 ANQGSEA. The J segment lost 7 bases and the V segment lost 5 bases, leaving 5 bases of the junction unmatched. The CDR3 covers 13 residues. DNA at approximately 200 ng, 25,000 to 35,000 T cell genomes, went into sorted-subset replicate PCRs. Repertoires were generated with immunoSEQ multiplex PCR, while TCRdb's copy carries only in-frame clones and drops some. The sample holds approximately 1.9 million clones, roughly 95% seen once. CD45RO-negative, CCR7-selected cells formed the naive CD8 fraction, which excluded terminally differentiated effector memory CD45RA+ cells.

V usage is TRBV29-1 and J usage is TRBJ1-6; 7 bases align to TRBD1. This receptor was identified in a man between 18 and 35 years old in good health. Some clones in this sample may be carry-over from other donors' samples. The specimen was naive CD8+ T cells from PBMCs. The CDR3 loop is CSVQQGRNSPLHF. In DNA, the CDR3 is TGCAGCGTTCAACAGGGGAGGAATTCACCCCTCCACTTT.